This T cell receptor (beta chain) comes out of a study of somatic mutations in cytotoxic T cells in rheumatoid arthritis. On the study more broadly: Purity of nearly 100% was reached when some V beta antibody-stained T-cell populations were flow-sorted, including V beta1+ cells sequenced for TCRB. General study findings and limits: A single CD8+ clone exceeded 20% of CD8+ cells in about an eighth of the 65 patients.

This clone was counted a few times. The antigen is unknown. Measured with immunoSEQ multiplex PCR; TCRdb has only the in-frame clones, and not every one. This sample has over 9,000 clones, with around 75% found just once. Each healthy control was a blood donor; the group had a median age of about 59 years (range roughly 20-80), and roughly 58% were female. Germline trimming cut 3 bases from V and 1 base from J; bases unmatched to any gene: 5. The germline gives CDR1 SGHKS, CDR2 YYEKEE (reference sequence). The CDR3 has 15 residues. Sequences were obtained from CD8+ T cells sorted from blood. The chain has TRBV5-5 and TRBJ2-7, with 9 bases matching TRBD1. This receptor was taken from a man aged 60 to 69 in good health. The CDR3 bases are TGTGCCAGCAGCTGGGGACAGGGCCTATCCTACGAGCAGTACTTC. Protein sequence: CASSWGQGLSYEQYF. Full variable domain (outside the CDR3, taken from reference TRBV5-5 and TRBJ2-7): DAGVTQSPTHLIKTRGQQVTLRCSPISGHKSVSWYQQVLGQGPQFIFQYYEKEERGRGNFPDRFSARQFPNYSSELNVNALLLGDSALYLCASSWGQGLSYEQYFGPGTRLTVT.